This TCR beta chain was documented in a study of blood T cell repertoires in COVID-19. CDR1 is SGDLS and CDR2 is YYNGEE in the germline V gene. The V end lost 3 bases, the J end lost 0 bases, and 10 bases lay between the germline ends. This CDR3 region has 15 residues. The table came from immunoSEQ multiplex PCR; TCRdb's copy has only in-frame clones and leaves some out. Among some 250,000 clones listed, approximately 85% were seen once. The sequenced material came from PBMCs or T cells enriched from blood (not recorded which). The source is a woman aged 50 to 65 who had recovered from COVID-19. The genes are TRBV9 and TRBJ1-5; no clear D gene. The CDR3 loop reads CASSALPYSNQPQHF. The DNA for the CDR3 is TGTGCCAGCAGCGCCCTTCCTTATAGCAATCAGCCCCAGCATTTT.